This T cell receptor (beta chain) was profiled in a study of human T cells and chemical hapten exposure. The library gave individual cDNA molecules unique molecular identifiers. Each CDR3 protein gets one entry after TCRdb re-called the RACE reads with MiXCR. The sample holds about 380,000 distinct CDR3 sequences; around 5% are singletons and the top ten take about 2.1%. Germline V gene lookup returns CDR1 DFQATT and CDR2 SNEGSKA (reference sequence). Trimming shortened V by 0 bases and J by 0 bases, and 7 bases separated the two germline ends. The CDR3 runs to 14 residues. Time point: patch test 1, 2 weeks after DPC sensitization. The treatment was: therapeutic diphenylcyclopropenone sensitization with weekly scalp DPC.

The gene calls are TRBV20-1 and TRBJ2-3; the D is unclear. The source material was whole blood, sampled in connection with sensitization to the hapten diphenylcyclopropenone (DPC). The TCR was taken from a woman between 50 and 59 years old with alopecia areata. Some clones in this sample may be carry-over from other donors' samples. CDR3 coding DNA: TGCAGTGCTAGAGAGGTGTCTAGCACAGATACGCAGTATTTT. Protein sequence: CSAREVSSTDTQYF.